A single sample gave rise to the 6 T cell receptor beta chains below, sequenced in a study of T cell repertoires in cytomegalovirus infection. TCRdb re-called the reads with MiXCR, one entry per CDR3 protein. Of roughly 280,000 distinct CDR3 sequences in the sample, approximately 8.3% are singletons; the top ten hold about 16%. Sequencing used PBMCs. These receptors originate from a human donor in good health (CMV status not recorded). Some clones in this sample may be carry-over from other donors' samples.

In its sample, this clonotype was seen many times. V gene TRBV12-3 or TRBV12-4 combines with J gene TRBJ1-1; no reliable D call. Trimming cost V 3 bases and J 1 base, with 9 bases left between them. The CDR3 runs 14 residues. CDR3: CASSFAVRNTEAFF. CDR3 nucleotide sequence: TGTGCCAGCAGTTTCGCAGTTCGGAACACTGAAGCTTTCTTT.

The CDR3 sequence is CSARSSGSREQFF. The CDR3 nucleotides are TGCAGTGCTAGAAGTAGCGGGAGTCGGGAGCAGTTCTTC. This chain uses TRBV20-1 with TRBJ2-1; 9 bases map to TRBD2. Trimming at V came to 2 bases and at J to 10 bases, leaving 6 bases not matched to a gene. The CDR3 runs to 13 residues. Germline CDR1 reads DFQATT; CDR2 reads SNEGSKA (reference sequence).

This clonotype was counted between two and nine times. This chain joins TRBV7-2 and TRBJ1-3, with a tentative D call TRBD1 (5 bases). Trimming left V 6 bases short and J 0 bases short, with 12 bases between. The CDR3 sequence is 15 residues long. Germline CDR1 reads SGHTA; CDR2 reads FQGNSA. DNA of the CDR3: TGTGCCAGCAGTCCAGGGCGGATCTCTGGAAACACCATATATTTT. This translates into CASSPGRISGNTIYF.

The chain has TRBV30 and TRBJ1-1; D not resolved. The CDR3 is made up of 14 amino acids. Per the germline V gene, CDR1 is GTSNPN and CDR2 is SVGIG (reference sequence). Trimming removed 1 base from V and 8 bases from J, with 17 bases in between. The CDR3 sequence is CAWSGYSESLEAFF. CDR3 nucleotide sequence: TGTGCCTGGAGTGGATACAGCGAAAGCCTGGAAGCTTTCTTT.

This chain connects TRBV19 to TRBJ2-2; a weak D match, TRBD1 (5 bases). Germline-derived CDR1 and CDR2 are LNHDA and SQIVND (reference sequence). V was pared by 5 bases and J by 4 bases, with 17 bases between. CDR3 length: 16 amino acids. CDR3 nucleotides: TGTGCCAGTAGTCGCTTTGGGGCAGAACGCACCGGGGAGCTGTTTTTT. As protein: CASSRFGAERTGELFF.

In its sample, this clonotype was seen many times. V usage is TRBV7-2 and J usage is TRBJ1-2; a weak D match, TRBD1 (5 bases). Germline V gene data show CDR1 as SGHTA and CDR2 as FQGNSA. The CDR3 spans 12 residues. Trimming left V 5 bases short and J 4 bases short, with 8 bases between. The CDR3 here is CASSPGSYGYTF. The CDR3 DNA is TGTGCCAGCAGCCCAGGGTCCTATGGCTACACCTTC.